The rows below give T cell receptor beta chains drawn from one sample of a study of blood T cell repertoires in COVID-19. Using immunoSEQ multiplex PCR, the repertoire was profiled, and TCRdb retains in-frame clones only, with some absent. Seen here are around 160,000 clones, 75% to 90% observed once, and the top ten hold approximately 10%. Sample: peripheral blood. All receptors derive from a human donor in a cohort sampled during active COVID-19. Both conserved end residues are part of each CDR3. Each record gives: J gene, V gene, D gene, clone size, CDR3 DNA, CDR3 protein. A D gene is named only where the DNA matches it firmly. A row's size may be missing; if present it is once, few, many or a size class.

TRBJ2-7 TRBV7-2 NA NA TGTGCCAGCAGCTCTGCGAGGTGGGGGGAGTCCGGCGAGCAGTACTTC CASSSARWGESGEQYF
TRBJ1-2 TRBV18 NA NA TGTGCCAGCTCACTAACCGATGGGGGGAACTATGGCTACACCTTC CASSLTDGGNYGYTF
TRBJ1-2 TRBV6-5 NA few TGTGCCAGCAAAGAGGGTAACTATGGCTACACCTTC CASKEGNYGYTF
TRBJ2-3 TRBV24-1 TRBD1 once TGTGCCACCAGTGATGCCAGGGGGATGAGGGGGACAGATACGCAGTATTTT CATSDARGMRGTDTQYF
TRBJ2-1 TRBV27 TRBD2 NA TGTGCCAGCCACCCCGGGAGGGCCGTCTATGAGCAGTTCTTC CASHPGRAVYEQFF
TRBJ1-2 TRBV28 NA NA TGTGCCAGCAGGCCCCCCAGGGGATCTAACTATGGCTACACCTTC CASRPPRGSNYGYTF
TRBJ2-3 TRBV29-1 NA NA TGCAGCGTTGTGGAGGGCACGCAGTATTTT CSVVEGTQYF
TRBJ2-2 TRBV6-2/TRBV6-3 TRBD2 NA TGTGCCAGCAGTCCCAATGGACTAGACCTTACCGGGGAGCTGTTTTTT CASSPNGLDLTGELFF
TRBJ2-4 TRBV6-2/TRBV6-3 TRBD2 NA TGTGCCAGCAGTTACGCGATAGCGGGGGGACATCACTCTATAGCCAAAAACATTCAGTACTTC CASSYAIAGGHHSIAKNIQYF
TRBJ2-7 TRBV19 TRBD1 few TGTGCCAGTAGGAAACAGGGGTCAGACGAGCAGTACTTC CASRKQGSDEQYF